The clone carrying this TCR beta chain has a count of ten or more. Its antigen is not identified. Samples came from axillary lymph nodes draining the breast cancer. TCRdb passed the multiplex PCR reads through MiXCR, listing each CDR3 protein once. Here the sample spans about 200,000 distinct CDR3 sequences, 34% being singletons. The source of the sample is a study of breast tumors, draining lymph nodes, adjacent tissues. Looked up from germline, CDR1 is LNHDA and CDR2 is SQIVND (reference sequence). This CDR3 comprises 13 residues. Notes on the study in general: Data fit most tumor T cells coming from lymph node, expanding in tumor.

The material sequenced was axillary lymph node tissue. The rearrangement links TRBV19 to TRBJ1-6; D is perhaps TRBD1 (6 bases). This receptor was taken from a female donor with breast cancer. Some clones in this sample may be carry-over from other donors' samples. The CDR3 coding sequence is TGTACTGGATACAGGGAGGGTAATTCACCCCTCCACTTT. This encodes CTGYREGNSPLHF.